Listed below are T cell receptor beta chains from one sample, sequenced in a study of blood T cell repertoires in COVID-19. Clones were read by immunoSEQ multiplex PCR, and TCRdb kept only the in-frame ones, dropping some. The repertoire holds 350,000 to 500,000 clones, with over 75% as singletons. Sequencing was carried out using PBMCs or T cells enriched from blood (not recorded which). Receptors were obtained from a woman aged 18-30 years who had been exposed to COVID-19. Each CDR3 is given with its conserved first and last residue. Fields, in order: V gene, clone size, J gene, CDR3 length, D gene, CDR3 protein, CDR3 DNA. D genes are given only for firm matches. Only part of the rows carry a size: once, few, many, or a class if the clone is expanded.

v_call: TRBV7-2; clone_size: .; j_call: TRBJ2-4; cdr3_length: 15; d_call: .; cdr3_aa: CASSSRRAGEDIQYF; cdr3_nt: .
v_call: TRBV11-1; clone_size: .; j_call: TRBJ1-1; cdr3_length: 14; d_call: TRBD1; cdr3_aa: CASSFQGVVTEAFF; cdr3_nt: TGTGCCAGCAGCTTCCAGGGGGTTGTTACTGAAGCTTTCTTT
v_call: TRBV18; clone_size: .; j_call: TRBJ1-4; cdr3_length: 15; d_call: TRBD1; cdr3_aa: CASSRTGGLREKLFF; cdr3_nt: TGTGCCAGCTCACGGACAGGGGGCCTTAGAGAAAAACTGTTTTTT
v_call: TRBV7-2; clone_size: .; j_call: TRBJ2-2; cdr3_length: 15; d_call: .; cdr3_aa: CASSLVQANTGELFF; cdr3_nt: TGTGCCAGCAGCTTAGTTCAGGCGAACACCGGGGAGCTGTTTTTT
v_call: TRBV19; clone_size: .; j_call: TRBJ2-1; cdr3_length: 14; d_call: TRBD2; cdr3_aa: CASSKTSGGGEQFF; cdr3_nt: TGTGCCAGTAGTAAGACTAGCGGGGGGGGTGAGCAGTTCTTC
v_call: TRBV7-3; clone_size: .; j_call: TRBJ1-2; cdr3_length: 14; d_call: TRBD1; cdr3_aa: CASSLTRTGEGYTF; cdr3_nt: TGTGCCAGCAGCTTAACGCGGACAGGGGAGGGCTACACCTTC
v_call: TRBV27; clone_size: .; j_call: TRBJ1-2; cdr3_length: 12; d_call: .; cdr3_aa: CASSGGARGYTF; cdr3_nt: TGTGCCAGCAGTGGGGGGGCGAGAGGCTACACCTTC
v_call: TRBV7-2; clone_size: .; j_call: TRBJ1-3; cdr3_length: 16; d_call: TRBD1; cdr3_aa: CASSFQDRVAGNTIYF; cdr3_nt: TGTGCCAGCAGCTTCCAGGACAGGGTAGCTGGAAACACCATATATTTT
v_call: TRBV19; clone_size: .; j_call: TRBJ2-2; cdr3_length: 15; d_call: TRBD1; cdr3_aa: CASLPGQMNTGELFF; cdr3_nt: TGTGCCAGTCTCCCGGGACAGATGAACACCGGGGAGCTGTTTTTT
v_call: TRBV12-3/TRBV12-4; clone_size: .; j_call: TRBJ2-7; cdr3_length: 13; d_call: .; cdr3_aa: CASSRRAGYEQYF; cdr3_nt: TGTGCCAGCAGTCGGAGGGCCGGCTACGAGCAGTACTTC
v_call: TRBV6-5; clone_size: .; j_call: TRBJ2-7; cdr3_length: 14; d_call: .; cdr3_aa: CASSYASVSYEQYF; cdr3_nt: TGTGCCAGCAGTTACGCGTCGGTATCCTACGAGCAGTACTTC
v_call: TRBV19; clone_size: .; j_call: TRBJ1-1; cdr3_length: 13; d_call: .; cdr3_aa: CASSIGGGMEAFF; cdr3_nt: TGTGCCAGTAGTATTGGTGGTGGCATGGAAGCTTTCTTT
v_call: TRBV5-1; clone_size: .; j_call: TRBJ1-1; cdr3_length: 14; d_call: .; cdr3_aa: CASSLTGQNTEAFF; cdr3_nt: TGCGCCAGCAGCTTGACAGGGCAGAACACTGAAGCTTTCTTT
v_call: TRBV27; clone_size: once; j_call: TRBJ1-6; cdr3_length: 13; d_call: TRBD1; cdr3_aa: CASGVRGHSPLHF; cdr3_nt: TGTGCCAGCGGGGTGAGGGGGCACTCACCCCTCCACTTT
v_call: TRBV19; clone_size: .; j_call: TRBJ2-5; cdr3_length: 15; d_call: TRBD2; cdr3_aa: CASSSGGGRWETQYF; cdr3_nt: TGTGCCAGTAGTAGCGGGGGGGGAAGGTGGGAGACCCAGTACTTC
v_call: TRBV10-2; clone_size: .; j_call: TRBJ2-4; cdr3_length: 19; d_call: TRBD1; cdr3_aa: CASSGGQDRLSSKKNIQYF; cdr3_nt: TGCGCCAGCAGTGGGGGGCAGGACAGGTTATCGAGTAAGAAAAACATTCAGTACTTC
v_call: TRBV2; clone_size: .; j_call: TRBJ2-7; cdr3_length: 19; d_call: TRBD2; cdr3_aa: CASSEEAGLAYASSYEQYF; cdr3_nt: TGTGCCAGCAGTGAAGAGGCGGGACTAGCCTATGCGAGCTCCTACGAGCAGTACTTC
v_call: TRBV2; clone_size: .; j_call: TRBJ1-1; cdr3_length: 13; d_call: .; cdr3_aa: CASRERLTSEAFF; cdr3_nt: TGTGCCAGCAGGGAGAGGCTTACCTCTGAAGCTTTCTTT
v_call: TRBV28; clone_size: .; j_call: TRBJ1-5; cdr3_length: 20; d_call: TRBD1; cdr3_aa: CASQSGTGALGIWSNQPQHF; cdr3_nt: TGTGCCAGTCAATCCGGGACAGGGGCCCTGGGGATATGGAGCAATCAGCCCCAGCATTTT
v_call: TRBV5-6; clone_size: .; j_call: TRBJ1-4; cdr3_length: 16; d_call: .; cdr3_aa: CASSSTGIPTNEKLFF; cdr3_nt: TGTGCCAGCAGCTCTACAGGGATACCCACTAATGAAAAACTGTTTTTT
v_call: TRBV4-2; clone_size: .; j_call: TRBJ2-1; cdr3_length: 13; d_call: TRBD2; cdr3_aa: CASRRGTMNEQFF; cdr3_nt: TGTGCCAGCAGACGCGGGACTATGAATGAGCAGTTCTTC
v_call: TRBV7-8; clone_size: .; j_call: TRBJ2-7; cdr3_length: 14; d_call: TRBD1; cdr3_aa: CASSFGTGFYEQYF; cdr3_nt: TGTGCCAGCAGCTTCGGGACAGGTTTTTACGAGCAGTACTTC
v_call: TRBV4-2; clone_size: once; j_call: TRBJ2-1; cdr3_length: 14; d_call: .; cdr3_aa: CASSLRGSNNEQFF; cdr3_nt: TGTGCCAGCAGCCTCCGGGGGTCGAACAATGAGCAGTTCTTC
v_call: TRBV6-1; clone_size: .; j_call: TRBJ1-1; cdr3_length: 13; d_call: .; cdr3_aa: CASSERGYTEAFF; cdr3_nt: TGTGCCAGCAGTGAAAGAGGGTACACTGAAGCTTTCTTT
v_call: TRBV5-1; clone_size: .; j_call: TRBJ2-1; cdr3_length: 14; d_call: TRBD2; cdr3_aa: CASSLTLAGDEQFF; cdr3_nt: TGCGCCAGCAGCTTGACCCTAGCGGGAGATGAGCAGTTCTTC
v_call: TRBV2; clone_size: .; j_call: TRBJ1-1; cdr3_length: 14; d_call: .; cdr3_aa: CASSEWDTHTEAFF; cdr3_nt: TGTGCCAGCAGTGAATGGGACACCCACACTGAAGCTTTCTTT
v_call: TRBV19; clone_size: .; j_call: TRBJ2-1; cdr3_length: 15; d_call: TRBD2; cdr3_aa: CASSIGGGYYNEQFF; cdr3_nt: TGTGCCAGTAGTATCGGCGGGGGGTACTACAATGAGCAGTTCTTC
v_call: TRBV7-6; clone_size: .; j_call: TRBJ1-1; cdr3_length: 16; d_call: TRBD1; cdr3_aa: CASSLFGQGMGDEAFF; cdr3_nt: TGTGCCAGCAGCTTATTTGGACAGGGGATGGGGGATGAAGCTTTCTTT
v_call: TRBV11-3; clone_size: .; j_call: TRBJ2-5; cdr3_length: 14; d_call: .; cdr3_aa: CASSAGGQQETQYF; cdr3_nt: TGTGCCAGCAGCGCCGGGGGGCAGCAAGAGACCCAGTACTTC
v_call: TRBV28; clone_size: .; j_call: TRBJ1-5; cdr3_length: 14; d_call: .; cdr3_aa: CASGESWVRQPQHF; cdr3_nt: TGTGCCAGCGGGGAGTCATGGGTTCGCCAGCCCCAGCATTTT
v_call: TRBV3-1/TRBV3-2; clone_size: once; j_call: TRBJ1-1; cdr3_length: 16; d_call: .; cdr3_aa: CASSPPRGSMNTEAFF; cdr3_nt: TGTGCCAGCAGCCCACCCAGGGGATCCATGAACACTGAAGCTTTCTTT
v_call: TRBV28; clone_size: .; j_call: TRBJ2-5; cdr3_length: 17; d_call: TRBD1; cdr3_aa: CASSRTRNRQGQETQYF; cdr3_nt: TGTGCCAGCAGTAGGACTCGGAACAGACAGGGACAAGAGACCCAGTACTTC
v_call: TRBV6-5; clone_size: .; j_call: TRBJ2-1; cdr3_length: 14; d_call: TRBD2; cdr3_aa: CASSPLAGTNEQFF; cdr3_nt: TGTGCCAGCAGCCCGCTAGCGGGGACGAATGAGCAGTTCTTC
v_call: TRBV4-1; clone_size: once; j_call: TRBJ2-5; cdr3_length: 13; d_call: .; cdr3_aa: CASSQGQLETQYF; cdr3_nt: TGCGCCAGCAGCCAGGGACAATTAGAGACCCAGTACTTC
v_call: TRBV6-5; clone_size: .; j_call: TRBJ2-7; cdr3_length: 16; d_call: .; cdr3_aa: CASSYSGIDTQGEQYF; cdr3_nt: TGTGCCAGCAGTTACTCCGGTATCGACACCCAGGGAGAGCAGTACTTC
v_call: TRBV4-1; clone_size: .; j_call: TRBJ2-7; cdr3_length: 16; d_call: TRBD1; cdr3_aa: CASSQAPGTERYEQYF; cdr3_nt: TGCGCCAGCAGCCAAGCTCCCGGGACAGAAAGATACGAGCAGTACTTC
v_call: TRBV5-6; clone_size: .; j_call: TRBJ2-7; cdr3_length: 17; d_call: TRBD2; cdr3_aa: CASSPTSGRFLTYEQYF; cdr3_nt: TGTGCCAGCAGCCCGACTAGCGGGAGGTTCCTGACCTACGAGCAGTACTTC
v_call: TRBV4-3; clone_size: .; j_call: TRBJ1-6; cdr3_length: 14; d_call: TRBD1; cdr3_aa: CASSHPGGESPLHF; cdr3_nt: TGCGCCAGCAGCCACCCAGGGGGCGAGTCACCCCTCCACTTT
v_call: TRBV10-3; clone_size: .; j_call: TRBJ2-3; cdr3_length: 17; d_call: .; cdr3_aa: CAISELRDFPSTDTQYF; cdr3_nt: TGTGCCATCAGTGAGTTACGGGACTTTCCTAGCACAGATACGCAGTATTTT
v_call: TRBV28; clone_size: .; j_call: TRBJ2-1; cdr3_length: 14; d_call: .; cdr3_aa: CASSLGRRGHEQFF; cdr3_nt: TGTGCCAGCAGTTTAGGGCGTAGGGGCCATGAGCAGTTCTTC
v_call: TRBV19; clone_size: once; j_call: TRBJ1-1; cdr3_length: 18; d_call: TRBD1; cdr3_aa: CASSIDLRRGQGFTEAFF; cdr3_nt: TGTGCCAGTAGTATAGATCTAAGAAGGGGACAGGGATTCACTGAAGCTTTCTTT